The subject of this entry is one T cell receptor beta chain. Its antigen is currently unknown. Germline V gene data show CDR1 as SGHTA and CDR2 as FQGNSA. Trimming took off 6 bases at V and 2 bases at J, with 14 bases between the two ends. CDR3 length equals 14 residues. The sample comes from a study of identical twins. TCRdb fed the 5' RACE reads into MiXCR, producing one record per CDR3 protein. The data show around 650,000 distinct CDR3 sequences, just over 7% seen once. Findings and caveats of the study: For out-of-frame beta sequences, excess twin sharing was weaker. Clonotypes of the beta chain that were abundant in cord blood carried fewer insertions (memory repertoires showed none). Out-of-frame TCR alpha sharing in monozygotic twins exceeded recombination model predictions.

All donors were healthy Caucasians. The sample was also reused in another study, on yellow fever vaccine responses in identical twins.

The chain couples TRBV7-2 to TRBJ2-7; a weak D match, TRBD1 (6 bases). The TCR sequence derives from a woman aged 18-29 years in good health. The sequenced sample consisted of PBMCs. In DNA form, the CDR3 reads TGTGCCAGCAGGCCAACGTGGACAGCCTACGAGCAGTACTTC. Translation gives CASRPTWTAYEQYF.